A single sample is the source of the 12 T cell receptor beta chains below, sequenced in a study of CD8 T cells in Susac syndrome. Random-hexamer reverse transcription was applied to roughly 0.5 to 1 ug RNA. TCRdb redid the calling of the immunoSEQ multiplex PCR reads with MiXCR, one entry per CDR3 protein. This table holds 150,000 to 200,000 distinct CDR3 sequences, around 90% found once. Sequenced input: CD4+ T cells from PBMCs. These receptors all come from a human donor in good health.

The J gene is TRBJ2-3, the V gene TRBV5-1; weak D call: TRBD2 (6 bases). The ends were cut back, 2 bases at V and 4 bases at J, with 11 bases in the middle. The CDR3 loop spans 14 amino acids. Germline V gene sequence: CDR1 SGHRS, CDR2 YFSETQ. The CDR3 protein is CASSFGGVSDTQYF. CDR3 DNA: TGCGCCAGCAGCTTTGGAGGGGTGTCAGATACGCAGTATTTT. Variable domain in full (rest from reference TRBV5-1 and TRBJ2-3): KAGVTQTPRYLIKTRGQQVTLSCSPISGHRSVSWYQQTPGQGLQFLFEYFSETQRNKGNFPGRFSGRQFSNSRSEMNVSTLELGDSALYLCASSFGGVSDTQYFGPGTRLTVL.

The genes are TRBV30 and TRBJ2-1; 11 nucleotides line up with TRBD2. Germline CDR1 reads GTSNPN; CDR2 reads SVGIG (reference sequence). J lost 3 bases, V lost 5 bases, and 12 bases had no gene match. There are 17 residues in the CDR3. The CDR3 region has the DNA TGTGCCTGGCCCCTTGTAAAGACTAGCGGGGTCTACAATGAGCAGTTCTTC. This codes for CAWPLVKTSGVYNEQFF.

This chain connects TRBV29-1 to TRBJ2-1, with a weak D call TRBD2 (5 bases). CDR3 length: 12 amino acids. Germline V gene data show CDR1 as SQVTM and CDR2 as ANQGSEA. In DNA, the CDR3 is TGCAGAGCTTTGCGCGGGCTCAATGAGCAGTTCTTC. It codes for CRALRGLNEQFF.

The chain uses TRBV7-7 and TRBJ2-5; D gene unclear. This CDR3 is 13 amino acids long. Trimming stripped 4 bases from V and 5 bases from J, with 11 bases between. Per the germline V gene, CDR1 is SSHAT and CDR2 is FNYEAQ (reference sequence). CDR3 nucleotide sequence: TGTGCCAGCAGCTCCATCACGGTGGAGACCCAGTACTTC. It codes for CASSSITVETQYF.

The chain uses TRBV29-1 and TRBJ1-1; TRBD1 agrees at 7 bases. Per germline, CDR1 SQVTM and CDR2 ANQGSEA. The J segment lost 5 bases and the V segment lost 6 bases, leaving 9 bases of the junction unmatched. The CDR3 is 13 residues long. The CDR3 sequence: CSVHKGAWTEAFF. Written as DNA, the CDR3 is TGCAGCGTGCACAAGGGGGCTTGGACTGAAGCTTTCTTT.

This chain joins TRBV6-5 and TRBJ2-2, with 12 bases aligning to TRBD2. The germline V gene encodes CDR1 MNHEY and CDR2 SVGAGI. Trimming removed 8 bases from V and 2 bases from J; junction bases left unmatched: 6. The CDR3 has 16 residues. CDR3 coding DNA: TGTGCCAGCCGTATACTAGCGGGGGGTAACACCGGGGAGCTGTTTTTT. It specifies CASRILAGGNTGELFF.

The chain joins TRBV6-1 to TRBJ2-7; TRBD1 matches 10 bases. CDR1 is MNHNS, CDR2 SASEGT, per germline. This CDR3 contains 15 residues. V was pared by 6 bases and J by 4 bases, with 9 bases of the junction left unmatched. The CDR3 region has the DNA TGTGCCAGCAGAAATGCCGGGACAGGGGTTTACGAGCAGTACTTC. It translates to CASRNAGTGVYEQYF.

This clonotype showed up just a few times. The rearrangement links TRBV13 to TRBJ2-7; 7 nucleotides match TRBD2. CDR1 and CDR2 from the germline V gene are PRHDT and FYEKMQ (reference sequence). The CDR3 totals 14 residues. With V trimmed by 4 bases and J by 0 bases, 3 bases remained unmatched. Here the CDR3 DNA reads TGTGCCAGCAGCTCCTCGGGGGGCTCCTACGAGCAGTACTTC. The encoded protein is CASSSSGGSYEQYF.

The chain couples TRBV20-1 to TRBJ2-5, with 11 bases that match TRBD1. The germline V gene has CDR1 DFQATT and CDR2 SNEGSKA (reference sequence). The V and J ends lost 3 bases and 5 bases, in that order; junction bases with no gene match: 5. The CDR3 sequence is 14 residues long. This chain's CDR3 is CSARRTGGSETQYF. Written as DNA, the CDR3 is TGCAGTGCTAGGAGGACAGGGGGCAGCGAGACCCAGTACTTC.

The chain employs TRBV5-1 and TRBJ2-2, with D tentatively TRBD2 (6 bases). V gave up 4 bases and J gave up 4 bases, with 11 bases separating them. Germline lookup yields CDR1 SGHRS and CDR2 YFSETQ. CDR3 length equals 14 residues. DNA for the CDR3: TGCGCCAGCAGCCGGGACTCGACCACCGGGGAGCTGTTTTTT. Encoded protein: CASSRDSTTGELFF. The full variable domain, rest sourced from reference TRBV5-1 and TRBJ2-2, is KAGVTQTPRYLIKTRGQQVTLSCSPISGHRSVSWYQQTPGQGLQFLFEYFSETQRNKGNFPGRFSGRQFSNSRSEMNVSTLELGDSALYLCASSRDSTTGELFFGEGSRLTVL.

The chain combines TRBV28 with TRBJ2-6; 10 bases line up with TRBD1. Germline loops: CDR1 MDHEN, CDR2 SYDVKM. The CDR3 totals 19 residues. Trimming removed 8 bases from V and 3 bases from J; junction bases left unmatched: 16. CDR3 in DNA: TGTGCCAGCTCTCTCTGGGACGGACAGGGGGACCTTGGGGCCAACGTCCTGACTTTC. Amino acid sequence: CASSLWDGQGDLGANVLTF.

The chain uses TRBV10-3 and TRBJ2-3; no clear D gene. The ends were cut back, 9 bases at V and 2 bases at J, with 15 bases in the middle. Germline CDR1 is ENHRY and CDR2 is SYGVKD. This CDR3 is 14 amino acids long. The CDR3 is CAIKGAFATDTQYF. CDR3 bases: TGTGCCATAAAAGGTGCATTTGCCACAGATACGCAGTATTTT.